The entry that follows covers one TCR beta chain sequence. This specimen comes from a study of control samples from healthy donors and cancer patients. The V gene lost 1 base and the J gene lost 1 base, with 22 bases spanning the gap. CDR1 SGHDN and CDR2 FVKESK come from the germline V gene. The CDR3 spans 19 residues. Assay used: immunoSEQ multiplex PCR; TCRdb lists only in-frame clones, some missing. The profile shows some 130,000 clones, just under 95% of them singletons. The genes are TRBV14 and TRBJ1-2; weak D call: TRBD1 (5 bases). The sequence was collected from a man younger than 40 in good health. The sample consisted of blood. For the CDR3, the DNA is TGTGCCAGCAGCCAAGCGAGGCCATCGACAGCTAGCTTTAACTATGGCTACACCTTC. As protein: CASSQARPSTASFNYGYTF.